This T cell receptor (beta chain) was identified during a study of radiotherapy plus CTLA-4 blockade in lung cancer. Study information: With roughly a third of patients having disease control, objective responses were seen in roughly 18%.

CDR1 is MGHRA and CDR2 is YSYEKL in the germline V gene. This CDR3 is 14 amino acids long. V was pared by 0 bases and J by 8 bases, with 13 bases between. Sequencing was performed with immunoSEQ multiplex PCR; in TCRdb, only in-frame clones are kept and a portion is missing. The table includes under 65,000 clones, 70% to 80% detected once. This clone was recorded only once. The sequence was obtained from a human donor with non-small cell lung cancer who had a complete response to radiotherapy plus ipilimumab. This sample comprised peripheral blood, obtained from a patient treated with radiotherapy plus ipilimumab. The rearrangement links TRBV4-1 to TRBJ1-2; D may be TRBD1 (5 bases). CDR3 sequence reads: CASSQDMTVVGYTF. The CDR3 DNA is TGCGCCAGCAGCCAAGATATGACAGTTGTGGGCTACACCTTC.